The next 16 T cell receptor beta chains were all read from a single sample in a study of blood T cell repertoires in COVID-19. Assay: immunoSEQ multiplex PCR; the TCRdb copy retains only in-frame clones and omits some. The sample consists of roughly 58,000 clones, roughly 70% of them appearing once. Sequencing was done on a sample of PBMCs or T cells enriched from blood (not recorded which). All receptors derive from a woman aged 60-75 years who had been exposed to COVID-19.

The chain couples TRBV28 to TRBJ1-1, with D maybe TRBD1 (6 bases). With 6 bases removed from V and 8 bases from J, the gap between germline ends came to 13 bases. Germline loops: CDR1 MDHEN, CDR2 SYDVKM. This CDR3 contains 12 residues. For the CDR3, the DNA is TGTGCCAGCAGCCCAGGGGTTTCCGAAGCTTTCTTT. Translated: CASSPGVSEAFF.

V is TRBV5-6 and J is TRBJ2-2; the D gene is possibly TRBD1 (5 bases). CDR1 SGHDT and CDR2 YYEEEE come from the germline V gene. V lost 2 bases and J 2 bases, leaving 10 bases between the germline ends. This CDR3 spans 15 amino acids. The CDR3 loop reads CASSFYDRNTGELFF. For the CDR3, the DNA is TGTGCCAGCAGCTTTTATGACAGAAACACCGGGGAGCTGTTTTTT.

The rearrangement uses TRBV4-1 and TRBJ1-2; no clear D. Trimming removed 1 base from V and 8 bases from J, with 5 bases in between. Germline assignment: CDR1 MGHRA and CDR2 YSYEKL. This CDR3 is 11 amino acids long. The CDR3 nucleotides read TGCGCCAGCAGCCAAGGAGAGGGCTACACCTTC. Amino acid sequence: CASSQGEGYTF.

This clone was found a few times. The chain employs TRBV28 and TRBJ2-3, with D possibly TRBD2 on 6 matching bases. With 10 bases removed from V and 7 bases from J, the gap between germline ends came to 18 bases. CDR3 length equals 13 residues. Per germline, CDR1 MDHEN and CDR2 SYDVKM. CDR3 in DNA: TGTGCCACTACCGGCGGGATTATACATACGCAGTATTTT. Protein product: CATTGGIIHTQYF.

There are a few counts of this clone. Other DNA sequences in the same sample also yield this CDR3. The V call is TRBV2, the J call TRBJ1-1, with D tentatively TRBD1 (6 bases). The CDR3 contains 13 residues. Trimming cost V 6 bases and J 4 bases, with 12 bases left between them. Germline values: CDR1 SNHLY, CDR2 FYNNEI. CDR3 amino acids: CASRNRVFTEAFF. The CDR3, as DNA: TGTGCCAGCAGGAACAGGGTGTTCACTGAAGCTTTCTTT.

The chain carries TRBV27 and TRBJ1-1; D not certain. Germline loops: CDR1 MNHEY, CDR2 SMNVEV (reference sequence). The CDR3 has 13 amino acids. Trimming removed 2 bases at V and 7 bases at J, with 11 bases between. CDR3 amino acids: CASSLARFSEAFF. CDR3 DNA sequence: TGTGCCAGCAGTTTAGCCAGGTTCAGTGAAGCTTTCTTT.

J is TRBJ2-5 and V is TRBV7-6, with D unresolved. V lost 4 bases and J lost 5, with 5 bases in between. Germline V lookup: CDR1 SGHVS, CDR2 FNYEAQ. The CDR3 contains 11 residues. The CDR3 bases are TGTGCCAGCAGCTACCGGGAGACCCAGTACTTC. It codes for CASSYRETQYF.

The table lists this clone with a few counts. The chain combines TRBV28 with TRBJ1-5, with D possibly being TRBD1 (5 bases). This CDR3 region has 13 residues. Trimming removed 5 bases from V and 6 bases from J, with 11 bases in between. Germline CDR1 is MDHEN and CDR2 is SYDVKM. CDR3 protein: CASSGGGVQPQHF. For the CDR3, the DNA is TGTGCCAGCAGTGGGGGGGGTGTTCAGCCCCAGCATTTT.

The chain combines TRBV5-1 with TRBJ1-4; 8 bases line up with TRBD1. The CDR3 loop spans 17 amino acids. Germline assignment: CDR1 SGHRS and CDR2 YFSETQ. V was clipped by 5 bases and J by 0 bases; unmatched bases: 9. As DNA, the CDR3 is TGCGCCAGCAGTGAGCAGGGGGCCCTTGCAACTAATGAAAAACTGTTTTTT. Residues: CASSEQGALATNEKLFF.

This sequence joins TRBV28 and TRBJ2-6; tentatively, D is TRBD1 (6 bases). Germline loops: CDR1 MDHEN, CDR2 SYDVKM. This CDR3 is built from 16 residues. V gave up 6 bases and J gave up 0 bases, with 12 bases separating them. This chain's CDR3 is CASSSTGSSGANVLTF. The CDR3 nucleotides are TGTGCCAGCAGCTCTACAGGGAGCTCTGGGGCCAACGTCCTGACTTTC. Complete variable domain (other parts from reference TRBV28 and TRBJ2-6): DVKVTQSSRYLVKRTGEKVFLECVQDMDHENMFWYRQDPGLGLRLIYFSYDVKMKEKGDIPEGYSVSREKKERFSLILESASTNQTSMYLCASSSTGSSGANVLTFGAGSRLTVL.

The rearrangement joins TRBV20-1 to TRBJ2-7, with D tentatively TRBD1 (5 bases). The CDR3 is made up of 11 amino acids. Germline V gives CDR1 DFQATT, CDR2 SNEGSKA (reference sequence). The CDR3 region is CRWARADEQYF. The CDR3 DNA reads as TGCAGGTGGGCCAGGGCGGACGAGCAGTACTTC.

The genes are TRBV7-8 and TRBJ2-7; D possibly corresponds to TRBD2 (6 bases). Germline-derived CDR1 and CDR2 are SGHVS and FQNEAQ. Deletions cut 0 bases from V and 6 bases from J, with 12 bases between. There are 14 residues in the CDR3. As DNA, the CDR3 is TGTGCCAGCAGCTTAGCCCGGAGGGATAGCGAGCAGTACTTC. Translating gives CASSLARRDSEQYF.

The CDR3 region is CASSRLAGRETQYF. CDR3 nucleotide sequence: TGTGCCAGCAGCCGACTAGCGGGAAGAGAGACCCAGTACTTC. The chain carries TRBV6-5 and TRBJ2-5, with 11 bases matching TRBD2. Germline-derived CDR1 and CDR2 are MNHEY and SVGAGI. V shed 6 bases, J shed 4 bases, and the junction held 4 bases outside the gene matches. This CDR3 is 14 amino acids long.

About this clone itself: A much larger clone is a single base away; this may be a read error. The chain is built from TRBV6-5 and TRBJ2-3; 8 nucleotides line up with TRBD1. There are 13 residues in the CDR3. Germline CDR1 MNHEY, CDR2 SVGAGI. Trimming removed 7 bases from V and 1 base from J; junction bases left unmatched: 1. The CDR3 nucleotides read TGTGCCAGCACGGGACAGGGCACAGATACGCAGTATTTT. Protein product: CASTGQGTDTQYF.

This clone was detected ten times or more. The gene calls are TRBV19 and TRBJ2-1; TRBD2 matches 10 bases. Per germline, CDR1 LNHDA and CDR2 SQIVND (reference sequence). The trim removed 5 bases at V and 6 bases at J, leaving 7 bases unmatched. CDR3 size: 15 residues. In DNA, the CDR3 is TGTGCCAGTAGTGCCTCTAGCGGGAGATCCAATGAGCAGTTCTTC. Encoded protein: CASSASSGRSNEQFF.

V and J are TRBV20-1 and TRBJ1-1, with no clear D. The CDR3 is 15 residues long. V lost 3 bases, J lost 4 bases, and 18 bases lay in between. CDR1 is DFQATT and CDR2 is SNEGSKA in the germline V gene (reference sequence). Here the CDR3 DNA reads TGCAGTGCTAGTTTGGCAGGCTCGACGAGCACTGAAGCTTTCTTT. It specifies CSASLAGSTSTEAFF.